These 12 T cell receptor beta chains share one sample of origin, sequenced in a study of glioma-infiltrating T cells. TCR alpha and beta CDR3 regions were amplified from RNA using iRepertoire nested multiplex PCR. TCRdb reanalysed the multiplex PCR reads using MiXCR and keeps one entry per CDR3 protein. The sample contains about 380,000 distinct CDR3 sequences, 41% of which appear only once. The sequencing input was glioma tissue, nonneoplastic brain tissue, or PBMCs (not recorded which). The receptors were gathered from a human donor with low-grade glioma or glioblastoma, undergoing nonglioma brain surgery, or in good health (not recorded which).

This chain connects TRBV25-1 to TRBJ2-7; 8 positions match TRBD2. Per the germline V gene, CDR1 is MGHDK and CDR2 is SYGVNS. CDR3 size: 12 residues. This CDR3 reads CVSGSGRYEQYF. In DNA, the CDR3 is TGTGTCTCCGGCAGCGGGAGATACGAGCAGTACTTC.

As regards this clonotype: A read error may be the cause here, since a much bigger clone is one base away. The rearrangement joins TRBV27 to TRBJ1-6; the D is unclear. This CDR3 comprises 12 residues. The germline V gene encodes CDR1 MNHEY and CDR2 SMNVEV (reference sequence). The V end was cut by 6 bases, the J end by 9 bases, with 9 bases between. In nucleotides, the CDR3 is TGTGCCAGCAGGAGCGGGAGTTCACCCCTCCACTTT. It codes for CASRSGSSPLHF.

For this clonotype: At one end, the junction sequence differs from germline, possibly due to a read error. The CDR3 DNA reads TGTGCCAGCAGTCCGCAATCCAGGGGATTTGACGAGCAGCACTTC. Translated, it gives CASSPQSRGFDEQHF. The V call is TRBV28, the J call TRBJ2-7; D may be TRBD1 (6 bases). The CDR3 spans 15 residues. Germline V CDR1 and CDR2: MDHEN, SYDVKM.

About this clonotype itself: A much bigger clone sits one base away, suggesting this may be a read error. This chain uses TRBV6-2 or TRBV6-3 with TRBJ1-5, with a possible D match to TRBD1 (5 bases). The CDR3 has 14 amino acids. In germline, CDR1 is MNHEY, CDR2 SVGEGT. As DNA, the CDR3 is TGTGCCAGCAGGACGGGACGGAGCAATCAGCCCCAGAATTTT. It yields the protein CASRTGRSNQPQNF.

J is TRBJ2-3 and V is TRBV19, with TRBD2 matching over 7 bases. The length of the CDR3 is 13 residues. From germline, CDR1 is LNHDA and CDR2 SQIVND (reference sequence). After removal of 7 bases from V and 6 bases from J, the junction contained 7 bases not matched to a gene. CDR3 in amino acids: CASNREVEDTQYF. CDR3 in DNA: TGTGCCAGTAACCGGGAGGTCGAGGATACGCAGTATTTT.

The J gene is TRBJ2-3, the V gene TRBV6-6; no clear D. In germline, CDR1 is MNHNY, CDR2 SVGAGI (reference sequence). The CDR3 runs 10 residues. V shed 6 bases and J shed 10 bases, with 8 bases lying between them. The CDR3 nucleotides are TGTGCCAGCAGCGGCACAGCGCAGTATTTT. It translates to CASSGTAQYF.

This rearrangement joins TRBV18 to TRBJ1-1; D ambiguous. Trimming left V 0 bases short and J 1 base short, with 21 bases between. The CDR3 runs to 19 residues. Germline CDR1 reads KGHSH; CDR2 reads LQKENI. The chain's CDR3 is CASSPPTLGPRGGNTEAFF. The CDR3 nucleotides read TGTGCCAGCTCACCACCGACTCTCGGGCCTCGCGGAGGGAACACTGAAGCTTTCTTT.

CDR3 nucleotides: TGTGCCAGCAGCCCAACCCCTAGCGGGAGTAACGAGCAGTACTTC. It codes for CASSPTPSGSNEQYF. This chain connects TRBV7-3 to TRBJ2-7; TRBD2 matches at 10 bases. From germline, CDR1 is SGHTA and CDR2 FQGTGA. This CDR3 is built from 15 residues. J was trimmed by 5 bases and V by 5 bases; bases with no gene match: 9.

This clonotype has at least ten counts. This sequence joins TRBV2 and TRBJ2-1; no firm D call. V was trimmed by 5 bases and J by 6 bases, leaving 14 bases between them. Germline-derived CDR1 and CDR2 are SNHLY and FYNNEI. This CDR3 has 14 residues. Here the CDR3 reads CASSPRTVSNEQFF. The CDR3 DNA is TGTGCCAGCAGTCCTAGGACCGTCTCCAATGAGCAGTTCTTC.

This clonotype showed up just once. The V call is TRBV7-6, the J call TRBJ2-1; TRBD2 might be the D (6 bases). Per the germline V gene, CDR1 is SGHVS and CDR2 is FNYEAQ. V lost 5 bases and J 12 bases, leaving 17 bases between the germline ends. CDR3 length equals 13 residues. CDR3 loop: CASSQVGSLGQFF. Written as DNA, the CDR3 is TGTGCCAGCAGCCAAGTCGGGAGCCTAGGGCAGTTCTTC. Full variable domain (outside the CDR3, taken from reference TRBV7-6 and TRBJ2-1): GAGVSQSPRYKVTKRGQDVALRCDPISGHVSLYWYRQALGQGPEFLTYFNYEAQQDKSGLPNDRFSAERPEGSISTLTIQRTEQRDSAMYRCASSQVGSLGQFFGPGTRLTVL.

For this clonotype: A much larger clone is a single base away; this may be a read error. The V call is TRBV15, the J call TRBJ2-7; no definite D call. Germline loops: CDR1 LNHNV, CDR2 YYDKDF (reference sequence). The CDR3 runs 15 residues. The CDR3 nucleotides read TGTGCCACCAGCGGAGATCTGGCCAGAAGCTACGAGCAGTACTTC. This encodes CATSGDLARSYEQYF.

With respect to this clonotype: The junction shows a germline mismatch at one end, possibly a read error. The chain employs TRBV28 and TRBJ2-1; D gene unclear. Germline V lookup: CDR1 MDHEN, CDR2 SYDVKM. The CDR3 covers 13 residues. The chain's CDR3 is CASSSGRYNEQSF. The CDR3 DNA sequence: TGTGCCAGCAGTTCCGGACGGTACAATGAGCAGTCCTTC.